This T cell receptor (beta chain) was captured by sequencing in a study of shared clonotypes between healthy human individuals. Study outcomes and limitations: Clonotype sharing among donors likely depends on sequencing depth. Sampling was confined to blood; repertoires within tissues likely differ.

Comment on this clone: Its specificity is unknown.

Trimming took off 2 bases at V and 2 bases at J, with 11 bases between the two ends. The CDR3 length is 14 residues. Germline loops: CDR1 SGHDT, CDR2 YYEEEE. Per sorted-subset replicate PCR, input was approximately 180 ng DNA, representing some 30,000 T cell genomes. Clones were read by immunoSEQ multiplex PCR, and TCRdb kept only the in-frame ones, dropping some. There are roughly 1,100,000 clones in the sample; 70% to 80% occur only once, and roughly 1.5% lies in the top ten. The receptor was derived from a man between 18 and 35 years old in good health. The gene calls are TRBV5-6 and TRBJ2-7; D uncertain. Sequenced material: memory CD4+ T cells sorted from blood. Subset of the sample: CD45RA-negative fraction. DNA of the CDR3: TGTGCCAGCAGCTTTCAACTACTACCCTACGAGCAGTACTTC. Protein: CASSFQLLPYEQYF. The entire variable domain, with the rest obtained from reference TRBV5-6 and TRBJ2-7, is as follows: DAGVTQSPTHLIKTRGQQVTLRCSPKSGHDTVSWYQQALGQGPQFIFQYYEEEERQRGNFPDRFSGHQFPNYSSELNVNALLLGDSALYLCASSFQLLPYEQYFGPGTRLTVT.